Listed below are T cell receptor beta chains from one sample, sequenced in a study of T-cell reconstitution after alpha-beta-depleted transplantation in children. Each CDR3 protein is one row after TCRdb ran MiXCR on the PCR reads. Here the sample spans 250,000 to 350,000 distinct CDR3 sequences, about a tenth being singletons. This specimen consisted of PBMCs from the stem cell graft donor, obtained from the stem cell graft. The receptor source for this set is a human donor who donated a stem cell graft to a child with SCID. CDR3s include the opening cysteine and the closing phenylalanine or tryptophan. A D gene is named only where the DNA matches it firmly. Clone sizes are given selectively: once, few, many, or a class where the clone is expanded.

D	size	V	J	DNA	CDR3
.	.	TRBV6-5	TRBJ2-7	TGTGCCAGCAGTCTACTGCTCCAGGGCGAGCAGTACTTC	CASSLLLQGEQYF
.	.	TRBV20-1	TRBJ2-1	TGCAGTGCGAGGGTGCTTTCGGGGTTTGTAGTCAATGAGCAGTTCTTC	CSARVLSGFVVNEQFF
TRBD2	few	TRBV20-1	TRBJ2-5	TGCAGTGCTAGTAGTGGACTAGCGGGGGCAGAGACCCAGTACTTC	CSASSGLAGAETQYF
TRBD2	many	TRBV7-6	TRBJ2-4	TGTGCCAGCAGCCCGGGGGGGGAGTACAAAAACATTCAGTACTTC	CASSPGGEYKNIQYF
.	.	TRBV12-3/TRBV12-4	TRBJ2-1	TGTGCCAGCAATCGCGCGCCTCCGGGCCAAATAGGGAATGAGCAGTTCTTC	CASNRAPPGQIGNEQFF
TRBD1	many	TRBV7-9	TRBJ1-1	TGTGCCAGCAGCGAGGGACAGACTGAAGCTTTCTTT	CASSEGQTEAFF
.	few	TRBV5-6	TRBJ1-2	TGTGCCAGCAGCTTGCTTCTAGGAGAGCACACCTTC	CASSLLLGEHTF
.	few	TRBV25-1	TRBJ1-6	TGTGCCAGCGGCCGGGGAGGGGATGATTCACCCCTCCACTTT	CASGRGGDDSPLHF
.	few	TRBV5-1	TRBJ1-1	TGCGCCAGCTCCCCCCATGGGGCCTCCGGGACTGAAGCTTTCTTT	CASSPHGASGTEAFF
.	few	TRBV4-2	TRBJ1-2	TGTGCCAGCAGCCAAGGACCGGACCATGGCTACACCTTC	CASSQGPDHGYTF
TRBD2	few	TRBV7-2	TRBJ2-3	TGTGCCAGCAGCTTTGCCCTTCCCGGTAGTAGCGGGGGCCCGAGCACAGATACGCAGTATTTT	CASSFALPGSSGGPSTDTQYF
TRBD1	few	TRBV7-2	TRBJ1-1	TGTGCCAGCAGCTTATCCTGGCAGGGGGCGACTGAAGCTTTCTTT	CASSLSWQGATEAFF
.	.	TRBV5-6	TRBJ1-6	TGTGCCAGCAGCCGAAATTCACCCCTCCACTTT	CASSRNSPLHF
TRBD1	few	TRBV5-1	TRBJ2-2	TGCGCCAGCAGCCCAGAGACAGGGAGAGGGACCGGGGAGCTGTTTTTT	CASSPETGRGTGELFF
.	.	TRBV20-1	TRBJ2-2	TGCAGTGCTAGAGATTTGGGGGCCAACACCGGGGAGCTGTTTTTT	CSARDLGANTGELFF
.	.	TRBV7-9	TRBJ2-1	TGTGCCAGCAGCATCGGGAGAGAGCAGTTCTTC	CASSIGREQFF
.	many	TRBV27	TRBJ2-3	TGTGCCAGCAGTTCGGGAACCCAAGTCAGCACAGATACGCAGTATTTT	CASSSGTQVSTDTQYF
.	.	TRBV7-8	TRBJ1-1	TGTGCCAGCAGCCTCGAGGGGGGCAGGACTGAAGCTTTCTTT	CASSLEGGRTEAFF
TRBD1	.	TRBV7-8	TRBJ2-1	TGTGCCAGCAGCCCTAGCCAAAGACAGGGATTTGATGAGCAGTTCTTC	CASSPSQRQGFDEQFF
TRBD2	many	TRBV19	TRBJ2-2	TGTGCCAGTAGTCCTAGCGGAGCGAACACCGGGGAGCTGTTTTTT	CASSPSGANTGELFF
TRBD2	.	TRBV19	TRBJ2-6	TGTGCCAGTAGTATCGACCCGGGAGGCTCTGGGGCCAACGTCCTGACTTTC	CASSIDPGGSGANVLTF
.	.	TRBV5-1	TRBJ2-2	TGCGCCAGCAGCCAGGGACCCGGAGCCACCGGGGAGCTGTTTTTT	CASSQGPGATGELFF
TRBD2	few	TRBV19	TRBJ2-1	TGTGCCAGTAGTCTCGGACTAGCGGGGACCGGGCGTTGGGACAATGAGCAGTTCTTC	CASSLGLAGTGRWDNEQFF
TRBD1	many	TRBV29-1	TRBJ2-1	TGCAGCGTCCCCGGACAGGTCAGCTCCTACAATGAGCAGTTCTTC	CSVPGQVSSYNEQFF
.	.	TRBV11-3	TRBJ2-2	TGTGCCAGCAGCTTAGACGGGACCTACACCGGGGAGCTGTTTTTT	CASSLDGTYTGELFF
.	few	TRBV5-1	TRBJ2-1	TGCGCCAGCAGCTTGGCCAGGGTTAACAATGAGCAGTTCTTC	CASSLARVNNEQFF
TRBD1	many	TRBV20-1	TRBJ2-3	TGCAGTGCCAGATTCCGACAGGGTAGCACAGATACGCAGTATTTT	CSARFRQGSTDTQYF
.	many	TRBV3-1	TRBJ2-2	TGTGCCAGCAGCGCCTTGGGGGGCACCGGGGAGCTGTTTTTT	CASSALGGTGELFF
TRBD1	few	TRBV7-6	TRBJ1-6	TGTGCCAGCAGCTACACCGGGACAGGGAATTCACCCCTCCACTTT	CASSYTGTGNSPLHF
.	.	TRBV5-1	TRBJ2-7	TGCGCCAGCAGCTTGGTGGGACCACACTACGAGCAGTACTTC	CASSLVGPHYEQYF
TRBD1	.	TRBV12-3/TRBV12-4	TRBJ1-5	TGTGCCAGCAGACCGGGACAGGGGGCATATCAGCCCCAGCATTTT	CASRPGQGAYQPQHF
.	many	TRBV10-2	TRBJ1-1	TGCGCCAGCAGTGAGTCCTCGGAAGGGAGAAGAAGAATCTTT	CASSESSEGRRRIF
TRBD2	.	TRBV7-2	TRBJ2-3	TGTGCCAGCAGCCCGCGGGAGGCCGACACAGATACGCAGTATTTT	CASSPREADTDTQYF
.	few	TRBV27	TRBJ1-2	TGTGCCAGCGGGGGGGGCGACCTCTATGGCTACACCTTC	CASGGGDLYGYTF
.	few	TRBV29-1	TRBJ2-2	TGCAGCGCCGGAGTTTTATCTGGGGAGCTGTTTTTT	CSAGVLSGELFF
.	few	TRBV11-1	TRBJ2-1	TGTGCCAGCACCCCAGGGATCAGCTCCTACAATGAGCAGTTCTTC	CASTPGISSYNEQFF
.	once	TRBV7-9	TRBJ2-7	TGTGCCAGCAGCCCAACGACAGGCAGGAGCTCCTACGAGCAGTACTTC	CASSPTTGRSSYEQYF
TRBD1	.	TRBV13	TRBJ2-7	TGTGCCAGCAGCTTATGGGGACAGGGTATCCACGAGCAGTACTTC	CASSLWGQGIHEQYF
.	.	TRBV18	TRBJ2-6	TGTGCCAGCTCACCAGGCTACTCTGGGGCCAACGTCCTGACTTTC	CASSPGYSGANVLTF
.	few	TRBV15	TRBJ2-7	TGTGCCACCAGCAGAGATCTGGGGGTCTACGAGCAGTACTTC	CATSRDLGVYEQYF
TRBD1	few	TRBV7-9	TRBJ2-7	TGTGCCAGCCGGGACAGGTATTACGAGCAGTACTTC	CASRDRYYEQYF
.	.	TRBV6-2/TRBV6-3	TRBJ1-1	TGTGCCAGCAGTTATTTACTGAACACTGAAGCTTTCTTT	CASSYLLNTEAFF
TRBD1	.	TRBV18	TRBJ2-7	TGTGCCAGCTCGCAACAGGGGGCCGCCTACGAGCAGTACTTC	CASSQQGAAYEQYF
.	.	TRBV12-3/TRBV12-4	TRBJ2-7	TGTGCCAGCAGCCGAGGGACCCCCTACGAGCAGTACTTC	CASSRGTPYEQYF
.	many	TRBV3-1	TRBJ1-6	TGTGCCAGCAGCCCGTACCAGAATAATTCACCCCTCCACTTT	CASSPYQNNSPLHF
TRBD1	.	TRBV10-2	TRBJ2-7	TGCGCCAGCAGCACCTGGGACAGGACTTTATCCTACGAGCAGTACTTC	CASSTWDRTLSYEQYF
.	many	TRBV6-2/TRBV6-3	TRBJ2-5	TGTGCCAGCAGCCAGACTTGGACATCCCAAGAGACCCAGTACTTC	CASSQTWTSQETQYF
.	.	TRBV2	TRBJ2-3	TGTGCCATCCAGGTGACCACAGATACGCAGTATTTT	CAIQVTTDTQYF